These T cell receptor beta chains were read from a single sample in a study of cytomegalovirus exposure and HLA in healthy donors. The repertoire was sequenced with immunoSEQ multiplex PCR; TCRdb's copy has only in-frame clones and lacks some. The sample shows some 190,000 clones, less than 80% of them seen only once. Sequenced input: PBMCs. The receptors stem from a young man in good health and CMV-seronegative. CDR3s include the opening cysteine and the closing phenylalanine or tryptophan. D genes are given only for firm matches. Some rows mark clone size as missing; the rest say once, few, many or name a class of expanded clone.

v_gene	abundance	d_gene	j_gene	CDR3nt	CDR3aa
TRBV25-1	NA	TRBD2	TRBJ2-7	TGTGCCAGCAGGGGGGTGACTAGCGGGACACGGTCCCACGAGCAGTACTTC	CASRGVTSGTRSHEQYF
TRBV28	NA	NA	TRBJ1-1	TGTGCCAGCAGTACAGAGGTGAGGGCTGAAGCTTTCTTT	CASSTEVRAEAFF
TRBV27	NA	NA	TRBJ1-3	TGTGCCAGCGGGGACTCATTTGGAAACACCATATATTTT	CASGDSFGNTIYF
TRBV6-1	NA	TRBD2	TRBJ2-7	TGTGCCAGCAGTTATCAGGGACTACACTACGAGCAGTACTTC	CASSYQGLHYEQYF
TRBV7-8	NA	TRBD1	TRBJ2-7	TGTGCCAGCAGCTTATCCGGGGACAGACCCTACGAGCAGTACTTC	CASSLSGDRPYEQYF
TRBV15	once	TRBD1	TRBJ2-7	TGTGCCACCAGCAAGGGACAGGGCTACGAGCAGTACTTC	CATSKGQGYEQYF
TRBV30	NA	NA	TRBJ2-3	TGTGCCTGGACAGGCACAGATACGCAGTATTTT	CAWTGTDTQYF
TRBV7-9	NA	NA	TRBJ1-5	TGTGCCAGCAGCTTAGGGGAGGGAGGTCAGCCCCAGCATTTT	CASSLGEGGQPQHF
TRBV6-1	NA	NA	TRBJ1-5	TGTGCCAGCAGCCAGGGACTCCTGAGCAATCAGCCCCAGCATTTT	CASSQGLLSNQPQHF
TRBV27	NA	NA	TRBJ2-7	TGTGCCAGCAGTTTATTAGGCGGGCCTACATACGAGCAGTACTTC	CASSLLGGPTYEQYF
TRBV11-2	NA	TRBD1	TRBJ2-5	TGTGCCAGCAGCCCAGGGACAGACGGTGGGGCCCAGTACTTC	CASSPGTDGGAQYF
TRBV30	NA	TRBD1	TRBJ1-2	TGTGCCAGCAGCGGAGCGGGACAGGGGGCCGGTGGCTACACCTTC	CASSGAGQGAGGYTF
TRBV28	NA	NA	TRBJ2-5	TGTGCCAGCAGCCGTCCCCTTACGGCCCAGTACTTC	CASSRPLTAQYF
TRBV29-1	few	NA	TRBJ1-1	TGCAGCTCCCGGACAGACCTGAACACTGAAGCTTTCTTT	CSSRTDLNTEAFF
TRBV30	NA	TRBD1	TRBJ1-4	TGTGCCTGGAGTTTGGGACAGGGTGTGGAAAAACTGTTTTTT	CAWSLGQGVEKLFF
TRBV5-1	NA	NA	TRBJ2-2	TGCGCCAGCAGCCCCTTGGCTCGGAACACCGGGGAGCTGTTTTTT	CASSPLARNTGELFF
TRBV19	NA	TRBD1	TRBJ2-1	TGTGCCAGTAGAGGGACAGGGGAATACAATGAGCAGTTCTTC	CASRGTGEYNEQFF
TRBV19	NA	TRBD1	TRBJ1-2	TGTGCCAGTAGTATAGATCCGGGACAGCTCTCTGGCTACACCTTC	CASSIDPGQLSGYTF
TRBV6-1	NA	TRBD1	TRBJ1-2	TGTGCCAGCAGTGAAAGTGGACAGGGGGCTCTGTATTATGGCTACACCTTC	CASSESGQGALYYGYTF
TRBV7-7	NA	NA	TRBJ2-7	TGTGCTAGCAGCTTAGCGGGACAGGGAGACCACGAGCAGTACTTC	CASSLAGQGDHEQYF
TRBV11-1	NA	NA	TRBJ1-1	TGTGCCAGCAGCATCAAGAACACTGAAGCTTTCTTT	CASSIKNTEAFF
TRBV5-1	NA	NA	TRBJ1-1	TGCGCCAGCAGCCCGGGACACCTGAACACTGAAGCTTTCTTT	CASSPGHLNTEAFF
TRBV5-1	NA	NA	TRBJ1-1	TGCGCCAGCAGCTTCGGCCAGGGAACTGAAGCTTTCTTT	CASSFGQGTEAFF
TRBV6-1	few	TRBD2	TRBJ2-3	TGTGCCAGCCGACTAGCGGGGGGGCCTAGCACGCAGTATTTT	CASRLAGGPSTQYF
TRBV28	NA	NA	TRBJ1-5	TGTGCCAGCAGTCGCCAAACCGGGGGAAGATTTCAGCCCCAGCATTTT	CASSRQTGGRFQPQHF
TRBV29-1	NA	TRBD1	TRBJ1-1	TGCAGCGTTGAAGAGTGGGACAGGGGGACAACTGAAGCTTTCTTT	CSVEEWDRGTTEAFF
TRBV7-9	NA	TRBD1	TRBJ2-7	TGTGCCAGCAGCTTTCCGACAGGGTCCAACGAGCAGTACTTC	CASSFPTGSNEQYF
TRBV5-1	NA	NA	TRBJ2-7	TGCGCCAGCAGCTTGCGAACGGGGGCCTACGAGCAGTACTTC	CASSLRTGAYEQYF
TRBV5-1	NA	NA	TRBJ1-1	TGCGCCAGCGCTCTAGAGGGATGGGACATCACGAACACTGAAGCTTTCTTT	CASALEGWDITNTEAFF
TRBV29-1	once	NA	TRBJ2-7	TGCAGCGTTGCCCGGGACGGGGGGCGGCAGTACTTC	CSVARDGGRQYF
TRBV11-2	NA	NA	TRBJ1-5	TGTGCCAGCAGCTTAGGGGGGCCAGGAGATCAGCCCCAGCATTTT	CASSLGGPGDQPQHF
TRBV7-9	NA	NA	TRBJ1-2	TGTGCCAGCAGCCCGGCCGGGGTACTCTATGGCTACACCTTC	CASSPAGVLYGYTF
TRBV27	NA	TRBD1	TRBJ2-2	TGTGCCAGCTCGGGTCAGGGGGACACCGGGGAGCTGTTTTTT	CASSGQGDTGELFF
TRBV6-6	NA	NA	TRBJ2-7	TGTGCCAGCACCAGGGGAATCTCCTACGAGCAGTACTTC	CASTRGISYEQYF
TRBV10-3	NA	TRBD1	TRBJ2-7	TGTGCCATCAGTGATAGAACAGGGGGCGAGCAGTACTTC	CAISDRTGGEQYF
TRBV7-8	NA	TRBD2	TRBJ2-7	TGTGCCAGCAGCTTGCTAGCGGGGAGCTCCTACGAGCAGTACTTC	CASSLLAGSSYEQYF
TRBV27	NA	NA	TRBJ1-1	TGTGCCAGCAGTTTTAGCGGGCCTATGCGGGGGAACACTGAAGCTTTCTTT	CASSFSGPMRGNTEAFF
TRBV6-5	NA	TRBD1	TRBJ1-2	TGTGCCAGCAGGCCGGACAGGGTCCATGGCTACACCTTC	CASRPDRVHGYTF
TRBV14	few	NA	TRBJ1-6	TGTGCCAGCAGCCAGGGCAGGGGATCTTCACCCCTCCACTTT	CASSQGRGSSPLHF
TRBV30	NA	TRBD1	TRBJ2-1	TGTGCCTGGAGTGTTGGACAGGGGGGCTACAATGAGCAGTTCTTC	CAWSVGQGGYNEQFF
TRBV28	NA	NA	TRBJ2-1	TGTGCCAGCCTCCCTTTTCAGGGCTACAATGAGCAGTTCTTC	CASLPFQGYNEQFF
TRBV6-1	NA	TRBD2	TRBJ2-2	TGTGCCAGCAGTGACGGGACTAGCGGGAACACCGGGGAGCTGTTTTTT	CASSDGTSGNTGELFF
TRBV6-1	few	TRBD1	TRBJ2-1	TGTGCCACCCGAATTCTCGGACAGGTCAATGAGCAGTTCTTC	CATRILGQVNEQFF
TRBV9	NA	TRBD1	TRBJ1-4	TGTGCCAGCAGCGTACAGACAGGGGGCAGTGAAAAACTGTTTTTT	CASSVQTGGSEKLFF
TRBV30	NA	TRBD1	TRBJ1-5	TGTGCCTGGAGATTAGCCGGGACAGGTAATCAGCCCCAGCATTTT	CAWRLAGTGNQPQHF
TRBV5-1	NA	TRBD1	TRBJ2-2	TGCGCCAGCAGCACCACAGGGGTAGGGGTTACCGGGGAGCTGTTTTTT	CASSTTGVGVTGELFF
TRBV7-8	few	TRBD1	TRBJ2-7	TGTGCCAGCAGGACCCAGGGGGCCCTCTCTGGCGAGCAGTACTTC	CASRTQGALSGEQYF
TRBV9	NA	TRBD1	TRBJ2-3	TGTGCCAGCAGCGTTAACCGGGACAGGGTTTTATCAGATACGCAGTATTTT	CASSVNRDRVLSDTQYF
TRBV7-9	once	TRBD1	TRBJ2-7	TGTGCCAGCAGCGCCGGACAGGGTACCTACGAGCAGTACTTC	CASSAGQGTYEQYF
TRBV11-1	few	NA	TRBJ2-7	TGTGCCAGCAGCTTATCTCAGGGTTCGGGCGAGCAGTACTTC	CASSLSQGSGEQYF
TRBV19	NA	NA	TRBJ2-3	TGTGCCAGTAGGCTAGCGGACAGGGCACCCACAGATACGCAGTATTTT	CASRLADRAPTDTQYF
TRBV11-2	NA	NA	TRBJ2-7	TGTGCCAGCAGCACCAGGATTCCCTACTACGAGCAGTACTTC	CASSTRIPYYEQYF
TRBV9	NA	TRBD2	TRBJ2-5	TGTGCCAGCAGCTTAGCGGGGGGATGGAGAGAGACCCAGTACTTC	CASSLAGGWRETQYF
TRBV1	NA	NA	TRBJ1-1	TGCACCAGCAGCCCGGGACACAACCCGCAGAACACTGAAGCTTTCTTT	CTSSPGHNPQNTEAFF
TRBV2	NA	NA	TRBJ1-6	TGTGCCAGCAGTGGGGGGCTAGGTTCACCCCTCCACTTT	CASSGGLGSPLHF
TRBV19	few	NA	TRBJ2-1	TGTGCCAGCAACTCCGACTACAATGAGCAGTTCTTC	CASNSDYNEQFF
TRBV5-6	once	TRBD2	TRBJ2-3	TGTGCCAGCAGCTTGGGCGGGAGGGGCGCAGATACGCAGTATTTT	CASSLGGRGADTQYF
TRBV2	NA	TRBD1	TRBJ2-3	TGTGCCAGCAGTGCAGACAGGGCTAGCACAGATACGCAGTATTTT	CASSADRASTDTQYF
TRBV5-1	few	TRBD1	TRBJ2-7	TGCGCCAGCAGCTCCCAAGGGACAGGGCCCTACGAGCAGTACTTC	CASSSQGTGPYEQYF
TRBV15	once	NA	TRBJ2-1	TGTGCCACCAGCAGAGATGGAGGGGTCATGTACAATGAGCAGTTCTTC	CATSRDGGVMYNEQFF